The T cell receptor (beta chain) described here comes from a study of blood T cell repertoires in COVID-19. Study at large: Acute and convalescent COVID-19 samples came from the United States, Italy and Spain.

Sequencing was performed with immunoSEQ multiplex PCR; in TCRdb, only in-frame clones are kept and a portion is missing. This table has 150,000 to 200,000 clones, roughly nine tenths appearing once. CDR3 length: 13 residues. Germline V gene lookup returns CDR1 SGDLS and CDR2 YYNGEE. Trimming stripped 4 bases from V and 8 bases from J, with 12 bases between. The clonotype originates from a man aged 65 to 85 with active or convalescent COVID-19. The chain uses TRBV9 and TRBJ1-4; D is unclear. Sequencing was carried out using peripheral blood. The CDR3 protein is CASSPLPREKLFF. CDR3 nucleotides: TGTGCCAGCAGCCCCCTACCCCGGGAAAAACTGTTTTTT. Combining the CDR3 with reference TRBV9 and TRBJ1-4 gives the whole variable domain DSGVTQTPKHLITATGQRVTLRCSPRSGDLSVYWYQQSLDQGLQFLIQYYNGEERAKGNILERFSAQQFPDLHSELNLSSLELGDSALYFCASSPLPREKLFFGSGTQLSVL.